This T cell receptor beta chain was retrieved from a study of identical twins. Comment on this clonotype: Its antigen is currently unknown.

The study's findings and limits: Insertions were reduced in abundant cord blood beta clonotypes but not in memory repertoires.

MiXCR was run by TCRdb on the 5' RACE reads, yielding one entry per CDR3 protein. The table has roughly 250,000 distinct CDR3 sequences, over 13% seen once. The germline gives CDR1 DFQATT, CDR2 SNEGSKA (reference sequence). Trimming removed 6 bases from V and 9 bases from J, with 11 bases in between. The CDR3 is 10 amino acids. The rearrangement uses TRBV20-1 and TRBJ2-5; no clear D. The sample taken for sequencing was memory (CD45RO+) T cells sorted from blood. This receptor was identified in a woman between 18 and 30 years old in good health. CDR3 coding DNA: TGCAGTGCCCGCCTCCGGGCCCAGTACTTC. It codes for CSARLRAQYF.